This TCR beta chain was documented in a study of metastatic and nonmetastatic thyroid tumors. Overall study: Repertoires of blood and of tissue (tumor or nodule) from malignant and benign thyroid patients were compared.

Study-wide results and limits: According to reports, the diversity of TCR beta was significantly higher in malignant thyroid tumors than in benign nodules, and this held in both blood and tumor samples.

Trimming took off 4 bases at V and 4 bases at J, with 20 bases between the two ends. The CDR3 contains 16 residues. Germline V gene data show CDR1 as SGDLS and CDR2 as YYNGEE. As processed by the authors: The study took CDR3 differences across clinicopathological groups and made a distant-metastasis classifier for papillary thyroid cancer from them. TCRdb re-analyzed the PCR reads using MiXCR. Here the V and J calls rest on TCRdb's processing, not on the authors' analysis. The data hold 90,000 or so clones, with over 8.5% observed a single time. All patients reached thyroid surgery having received no treatment beforehand. In this sample, this clone turned up many times. What it binds is unknown.

This chain uses TRBV9 with TRBJ1-1; TRBD1 might be the D (6 bases). The sequencing input was blood. The sequence came from a female donor with papillary thyroid cancer or a benign thyroid nodule (not recorded which). Some clones in this sample may be carry-over from other donors' samples. CDR3 in amino acids: CASSPRGRGQGTEAFF. The CDR3 region has the DNA TGTGCCAGCAGCCCTCGCGGCAGGGGCCAGGGCACTGAAGCTTTCTTT. Using reference TRBV9 and TRBJ1-1 for the parts outside the CDR3, the full variable domain is DSGVTQTPKHLITATGQRVTLRCSPRSGDLSVYWYQQSLDQGLQFLIQYYNGEERAKGNILERFSAQQFPDLHSELNLSSLELGDSALYFCASSPRGRGQGTEAFFGQGTRLTVV.